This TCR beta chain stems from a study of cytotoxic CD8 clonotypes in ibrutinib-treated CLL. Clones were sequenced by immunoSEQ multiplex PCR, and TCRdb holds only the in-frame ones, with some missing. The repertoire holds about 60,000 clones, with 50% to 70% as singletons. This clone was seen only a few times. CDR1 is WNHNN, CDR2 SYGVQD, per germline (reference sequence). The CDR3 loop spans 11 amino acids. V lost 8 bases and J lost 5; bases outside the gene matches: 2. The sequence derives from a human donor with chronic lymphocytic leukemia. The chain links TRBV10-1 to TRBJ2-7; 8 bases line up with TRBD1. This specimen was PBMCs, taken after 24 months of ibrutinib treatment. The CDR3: CASGDRHEQYV. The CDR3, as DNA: TGCGCCAGCGGGGACAGGCACGAGCAGTACGTC.